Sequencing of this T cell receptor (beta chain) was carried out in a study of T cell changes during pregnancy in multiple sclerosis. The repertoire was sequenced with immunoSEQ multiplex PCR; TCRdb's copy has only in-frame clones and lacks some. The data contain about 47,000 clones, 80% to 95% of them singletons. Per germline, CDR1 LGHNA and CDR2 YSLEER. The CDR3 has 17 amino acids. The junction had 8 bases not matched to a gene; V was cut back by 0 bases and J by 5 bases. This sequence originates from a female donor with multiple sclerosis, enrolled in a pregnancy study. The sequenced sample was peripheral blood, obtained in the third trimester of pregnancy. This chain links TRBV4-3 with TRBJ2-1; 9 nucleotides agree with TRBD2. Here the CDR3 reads CASSQDFGASGNNEQFF. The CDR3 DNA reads TGCGCCAGCAGCCAAGATTTTGGGGCTAGCGGGAACAATGAGCAGTTCTTC.